This T cell receptor (beta chain) was captured by sequencing in a study of OX40 agonist ivuxolimab in advanced cancers. As for this clone: The antigen is not known.

Notes on the study in general: The study observed clonal expansion of CD4+ and CD8+ blood T cells by week 6 at 0.1 to 3.0 mg/kg.

The CDR3 runs to 15 residues. The V end was cut by 5 bases, the J end by 5 bases, with 17 bases between. From germline, CDR1 is PRHDT and CDR2 FYEKMQ (reference sequence). Data came from immunoSEQ multiplex PCR; TCRdb stores just in-frame clones and leaves some out. Seen here are more than 55,000 clones, approximately 90% observed once, and the top ten hold approximately 0.61%. The TCR comes from an adult with an advanced solid tumor such as melanoma, head and neck, liver or kidney cancer. The chain combines TRBV13 with TRBJ2-3; D gene uncertain. The source material was CD4+ or CD8+ T cells sorted from blood, sampled in a trial of the OX40 agonist ivuxolimab. CDR3 in DNA: TGTGCCAGCAGCCGCCGGACGGATCCAAAAGATACGCAGTATTTT. This codes for CASSRRTDPKDTQYF.